What follows are 21 T cell receptor beta chains derived from one specimen sequenced in a study of blood T cell repertoires in COVID-19. Profiled with immunoSEQ multiplex PCR; TCRdb holds only in-frame clones, not every one. The sample records about 150,000 clones, approximately 85% being singletons. Sequencing was done on a sample of peripheral blood. All receptors come from a man aged 55 to 70 with COVID-19, enrolled during active disease.

CDR3 DNA: TGTGCCAGCAGCTCCAACTCCTACGAGCAGTACTTC. Its translation is CASSSNSYEQYF. The J gene is TRBJ2-7, the V gene TRBV7-2; D is uncertain. This CDR3 contains 12 residues. The ends were cut back, 4 bases at V and 0 bases at J, with 4 bases in the middle. Germline CDR1 is SGHTA and CDR2 is FQGNSA. Full variable domain (rest looked up from reference TRBV7-2 and TRBJ2-7): GAGVSQSPSNKVTEKGKDVELRCDPISGHTALYWYRQSLGQGLEFLIYFQGNSAPDKSGLPSDRFSAERTGGSVSTLTIQRTQQEDSAVYLCASSSNSYEQYFGPGTRLTVT.

The chain uses TRBV7-2 and TRBJ2-2; 10 nucleotides agree with TRBD2. The CDR3 is 19 residues long. CDR1 and CDR2 from the germline V gene are SGHTA and FQGNSA. J gave up 6 bases and V 1 base, and 14 bases lay outside the gene matches. The CDR3 reads CASSLERGLAGDSSGELFF. Here the CDR3 DNA reads TGTGCCAGCAGCTTAGAGCGTGGTCTAGCGGGAGATTCATCCGGGGAGCTGTTTTTT.

The genes are TRBV6-2 or TRBV6-3 and TRBJ1-6; 8 bases are a match to TRBD1. From germline, CDR1 is MNHEY and CDR2 SVGEGT. The V gene end was trimmed by 0 bases and the J gene end by 10 bases; junction bases not matched to a gene: 8. The CDR3 extends over 16 amino acids. CDR3 in amino acids: CASSYSTNTGGSPLHF. DNA of the CDR3: TGTGCCAGCAGTTACTCGACGAACACAGGGGGGTCACCCCTCCACTTT.

The gene calls are TRBV29-1 and TRBJ2-7, with D possibly TRBD2 on 5 matching bases. The germline V gene encodes CDR1 SQVTM and CDR2 ANQGSEA. The CDR3 is 13 amino acids. Trimming stripped 4 bases from V and 2 bases from J, with 12 bases between. The CDR3 reads CSVVRGQTYEQYF. The CDR3 DNA reads as TGCAGCGTTGTCCGCGGGCAGACCTACGAGCAGTACTTC.

This sequence joins TRBV6-4 and TRBJ1-6, with D uncertain. The CDR3 totals 14 residues. V gave up 3 bases and J gave up 7 bases, with 10 bases separating them. Germline CDR1 and CDR2: MRHNA and SNTAGT. Here the CDR3 reads CASSEQSANSPLHF. Here the CDR3 DNA reads TGTGCCAGCAGTGAACAGTCAGCAAATTCACCCCTCCACTTT.

Written as DNA, the CDR3 is TGTGCCAGCTCAACCGGACAGGGGTTTGGTGGCTACACCTTC. It encodes CASSTGQGFGGYTF. The chain has TRBV18 and TRBJ1-2, with 9 positions matching TRBD1. The CDR3 covers 14 residues. Germline V gene data show CDR1 as KGHSH and CDR2 as LQKENI. Losses at the gene ends were 5 bases for V and 7 bases for J; bases not matched to a gene: 8.

The V call is TRBV6-1, the J call TRBJ2-7, with 9 bases aligning to TRBD1. Germline CDR1 and CDR2: MNHNS and SASEGT. The CDR3 extends over 16 amino acids. Unmatched junction bases numbered 9, after V lost 4 bases and J lost 2 bases. CDR3 protein: CASSALGQGRTYEQYF. The DNA of the CDR3 is TGTGCCAGCAGTGCATTGGGACAGGGTAGGACCTACGAGCAGTACTTC.

The chain is built from TRBV6-5 and TRBJ2-5, with TRBD2 as a possible D gene (6 bases). The V end was cut by 6 bases, the J end by 7 bases, with 9 bases between. Germline assignment: CDR1 MNHEY and CDR2 SVGAGI. This CDR3 is built from 11 residues. The CDR3 sequence: CASRGTLTQYF. In DNA, the CDR3 is TGTGCCAGCAGGGGGACTTTGACCCAGTACTTC.

The chain has TRBV19 and TRBJ2-2; maybe TRBD2 (5 bases). V was shortened by 1 base and J by 5 bases, with 14 bases between the two germline ends. The CDR3 consists of 16 residues. The germline V gene has CDR1 LNHDA and CDR2 SQIVND (reference sequence). The CDR3 sequence: CASSIAGELTTGELFF. The CDR3 coding sequence is TGTGCCAGTAGTATAGCCGGGGAACTTACGACCGGGGAGCTGTTTTTT.

The J gene is TRBJ1-2, the V gene TRBV6-2 or TRBV6-3; no reliable D call. CDR3 length equals 15 residues. V was trimmed by 1 base and J by 3 bases, leaving 12 bases between them. The germline CDR1 and CDR2 sequences are MNHEY and SVGEGT. The CDR3 sequence is CASSYLAAGYYGYTF. The CDR3 DNA follows: TGTGCCAGCAGTTACTTGGCGGCGGGTTACTATGGCTACACCTTC.

This chain joins TRBV15 and TRBJ1-1, with 9 bases identical to TRBD1. The trim removed 3 bases at V and 4 bases at J, leaving 6 bases unmatched. CDR3 size: 15 residues. The V gene's germline CDR1 is LNHNV and CDR2 YYDKDF (reference sequence). CDR3 amino acids: CATSRGDRESTEAFF. CDR3 in DNA: TGTGCCACCAGCAGGGGGGACAGGGAGAGCACTGAAGCTTTCTTT.

The V gene is TRBV10-3, the J gene TRBJ2-3; a weak D match, TRBD1 (5 bases). The CDR3 consists of 15 residues. V lost 7 bases and J lost 0, with 14 bases in between. Germline-derived CDR1 and CDR2 are ENHRY and SYGVKD. The CDR3 sequence is CAIKSRTGSTDTQYF. CDR3 in DNA: TGTGCCATCAAGTCGCGCACAGGAAGCACAGATACGCAGTATTTT.

The rearrangement joins TRBV6-5 to TRBJ2-7; D is perhaps TRBD1 (6 bases). The V and J ends lost 2 bases and 6 bases respectively, with 17 bases between them. The CDR3 contains 15 residues. Germline loops: CDR1 MNHEY, CDR2 SVGAGI. The CDR3: CASSYTPLTGTEQYF. The CDR3 DNA reads as TGTGCCAGCAGTTACACCCCCTTGACAGGCACCGAGCAGTACTTC.

The J gene is TRBJ2-4, the V gene TRBV11-2; TRBD1 is a possible D gene (6 bases). The CDR3 totals 12 residues. V was clipped by 7 bases and J by 8 bases, with 12 bases between them. Germline loops: CDR1 SGHAT, CDR2 FQNNGV. In nucleotides, the CDR3 is TGTGCCAGCACCAGAAACAGGGACATTCAGTACTTC. Protein sequence: CASTRNRDIQYF.

The chain is built from TRBV7-2 and TRBJ1-1; 7 bases are a match to TRBD1. Germline assignment: CDR1 SGHTA and CDR2 FQGNSA. The CDR3 totals 15 residues. Germline trimming cut 1 base from V and 5 bases from J; bases unmatched to any gene: 7. The CDR3 nucleotides are TGTGCCAGCAGCTTAGAGGGCAGGGGGACGACTGAAGCTTTCTTT. Protein product: CASSLEGRGTTEAFF.

The rearrangement links TRBV11-3 to TRBJ1-6; D is ambiguous. This CDR3 region has 14 residues. Germline CDR1 is SGHNT and CDR2 is YENEEA. Trimming cost V 3 bases and J 7 bases, with 10 bases left between them. The chain's CDR3 is CASSFDGGNSPLHF. The CDR3 bases are TGTGCCAGCAGCTTCGACGGAGGGAATTCACCCCTCCACTTT.

The chain combines TRBV6-5 with TRBJ1-2; no clear D gene. Germline CDR1 is MNHEY and CDR2 is SVGAGI. This CDR3 is built from 12 residues. V dropped 6 bases and J dropped 7 bases, with 12 bases sitting between them. The CDR3 bases are TGTGCCAGCAGACCCCTTTTTAGTGGCTACACCTTC. Its translation is CASRPLFSGYTF.

The rearrangement links TRBV25-1 to TRBJ1-2; D is ambiguous. The V end was cut by 2 bases, the J end by 10 bases, with 8 bases between. Germline V CDR1 and CDR2: MGHDK, SYGVNS. The CDR3 has 11 amino acids. This CDR3 reads CASSEGQFYTF. In DNA form, the CDR3 reads TGTGCCAGCAGTGAAGGGCAGTTCTACACCTTC.

This rearrangement joins TRBV6-4 to TRBJ1-5; D is uncertain. This CDR3 contains 14 residues. V lost 0 bases and J 3 bases, leaving 6 bases between the germline ends. The V gene's germline CDR1 is MRHNA and CDR2 SNTAGT. The CDR3: CASSDSNTNQPQHF. The DNA of the CDR3 is TGTGCCAGCAGTGACTCGAACACCAATCAGCCCCAGCATTTT.

This chain connects TRBV6-2 or TRBV6-3 to TRBJ1-2; D uncertain. V gave up 7 bases and J gave up 4 bases, with 16 bases separating them. The CDR3 covers 14 residues. Germline loops: CDR1 MNHEY, CDR2 SVGEGT. The CDR3 sequence is CASTPNVGSYGYTF. CDR3 DNA: TGTGCCAGCACCCCAAACGTCGGTAGCTATGGCTACACCTTC.

V and J are TRBV18 and TRBJ1-4; 7 bases match TRBD1. The CDR3 spans 15 residues. CDR1 KGHSH and CDR2 LQKENI come from the germline V gene. The V and J ends lost 1 base and 8 bases, in that order; junction bases with no gene match: 7. CDR3 sequence: CASSPQGGYGEKLFF. The CDR3 nucleotides read TGTGCCAGCTCACCACAAGGGGGCTATGGGGAAAAACTGTTTTTT. Based on the CDR3 plus reference TRBV18 and TRBJ1-4, the full variable domain is NAGVMQNPRHLVRRRGQEARLRCSPMKGHSHVYWYRQLPEEGLKFMVYLQKENIIDESGMPKERFSAEFPKEGPSILRIQQVVRGDSAAYFCASSPQGGYGEKLFFGSGTQLSVL.